What follows is one T cell receptor beta chain and its context. Its antigen is currently not known. Base qualities are not recorded, but no much larger clone differs from it by a single base. The CDR1 and CDR2 encoded by the germline V gene (reference sequence) are LNHDA and SQIVND. Relative to germline, V is 5 bases shorter and J is 7 bases shorter, with 21 bases between their ends. Including the terminal cysteine and phenylalanine, the CDR3 comprises 16 residues. Only CDR3 DNA remains: 48 bases, in frame from the first base. The entry originates in a study of blood T cell repertoires in COVID-19 (dated by TCRdb to the early 2020s). In the study overall: Samples from collaborators originated in the United States, Italy and Spain and spanned both the acute and convalescent phases of COVID-19. The material from the prospective study consisted of cDNA or gDNA derived from T cells, B-cell-depleted T cells, or PBMCs. Subjects who had been exposed to COVID-19, were actively infected with it, or had recovered from it provided the deeply sampled blood TCRbeta repertoires that made up the dataset. The repertoires were released in a freely available public database meant as a resource for research on the immune response to SARS-CoV-2. The samples were drawn from the first 160 participants of the ongoing ImmuneRACE study and from 950 to 1,500 subjects provided by 6 global collaborators. The sample metadata nearly always contained a de-identified subject ID, COVID-19 status, age in years and sex. Where HLA class I and class II types were available, the types were taken from metadata supplied by the sample provider, not from assay-based typing. Results the study describes overall, beyond this receptor: The amount of clinical and demographic metadata varied by source and participant and was provided uncurated.

TCRbeta CDR3 regions were amplified from genomic DNA using the immunoSEQ Assay, a bias-controlled multiplex PCR. From the authors' description of their analysis: The number of nucleated cells in each sample was estimated from the amplification of reference gene primers within the assay. To quantify the absolute abundance of each unique TCRbeta CDR3 rearrangement, sequence reads were collapsed and filtered. For each sample, productive Simpson clonality was calculated as the square root of Simpson's diversity index over productive rearrangements. Not all clones reach the TCRdb copy of this immuneACCESS table, which keeps in-frame sequences only. Checked studies attribute under half of the gap to unresolved V genes and leave the rest unexplained. The V and J calls and clone size are taken from that table; D and trimming were inferred from the DNA. The sample records under 350,000 clones, about 90% of which are singletons. The ten largest clones add up to under 2.5% of the sample.

Enrolling through a virtual design, the prospective study's participants ranged in age from roughly 18 to 90 years and lived across about two dozen United States geographic areas. In the prospective study, participants were assigned to cohorts based on the clinical history participants reported in a screening survey and a study questionnaire. ImmuneRACE Cohort 3 recovered participants were defined by two consecutive negative NP/OP PCR tests, healthcare professional clearance, or symptom resolution. In the prospective study, whole blood, serum and a nasopharyngeal or oropharyngeal swab were collected from each participant by mobile phlebotomists. Prospective study participants could optionally give additional blood draws and questionnaires over an approximately two-month period. Prospective study blood samples were shipped either frozen or at room temperature before DNA extraction.

The chain is made from TRBV19 and TRBJ1-5; possibly the D gene is TRBD1, per 5 matching bases. The sample taken for sequencing was PBMCs or T cells enriched from blood (not recorded which). This receptor was identified in a woman aged 55 to 70 who had recovered from COVID-19. The CDR3 loop reads CASSPFRARNLQPQHF. The base sequence is TGTGCCAGTAGTCCCTTCAGGGCCCGGAATCTCCAGCCCCAGCATTTT.